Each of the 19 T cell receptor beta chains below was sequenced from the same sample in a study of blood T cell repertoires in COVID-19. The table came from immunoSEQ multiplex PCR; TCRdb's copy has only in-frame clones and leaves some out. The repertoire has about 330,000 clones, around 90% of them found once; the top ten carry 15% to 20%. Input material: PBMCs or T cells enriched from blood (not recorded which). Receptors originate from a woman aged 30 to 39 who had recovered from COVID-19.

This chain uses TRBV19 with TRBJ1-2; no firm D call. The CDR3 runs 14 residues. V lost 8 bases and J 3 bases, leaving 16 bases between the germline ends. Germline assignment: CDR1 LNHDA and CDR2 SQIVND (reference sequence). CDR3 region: CASRENSIHYGYTF. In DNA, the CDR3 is TGTGCCAGTCGGGAGAACTCCATCCACTATGGCTACACCTTC.

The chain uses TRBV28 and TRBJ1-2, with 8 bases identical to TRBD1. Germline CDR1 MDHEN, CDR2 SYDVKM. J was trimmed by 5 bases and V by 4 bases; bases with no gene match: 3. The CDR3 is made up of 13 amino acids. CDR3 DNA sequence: TGTGCCAGCAGTTCCACAGGGGGGTATGGCTACACCTTC. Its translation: CASSSTGGYGYTF.

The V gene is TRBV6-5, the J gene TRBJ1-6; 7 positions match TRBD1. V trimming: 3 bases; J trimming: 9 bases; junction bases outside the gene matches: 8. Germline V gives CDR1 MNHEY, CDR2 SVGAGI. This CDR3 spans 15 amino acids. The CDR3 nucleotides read TGTGCCAGCAGTTATCGGGGGACAGACGCTTCACCCCTCCACTTT. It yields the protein CASSYRGTDASPLHF.

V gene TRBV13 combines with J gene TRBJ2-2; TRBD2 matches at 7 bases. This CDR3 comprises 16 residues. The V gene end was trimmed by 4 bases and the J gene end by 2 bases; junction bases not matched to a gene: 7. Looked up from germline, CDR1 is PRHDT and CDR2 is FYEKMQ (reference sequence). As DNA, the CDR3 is TGTGCCAGCAGCTCCCAGTGGGAGGGCAACACCGGGGAGCTGTTTTTT. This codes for CASSSQWEGNTGELFF. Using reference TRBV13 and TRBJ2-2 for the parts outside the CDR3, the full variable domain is AAGVIQSPRHLIKEKRETATLKCYPIPRHDTVYWYQQGPGQDPQFLISFYEKMQSDKGSIPDRFSAQQFSDYHSELNMSSLELGDSALYFCASSSQWEGNTGELFFGEGSRLTVL.

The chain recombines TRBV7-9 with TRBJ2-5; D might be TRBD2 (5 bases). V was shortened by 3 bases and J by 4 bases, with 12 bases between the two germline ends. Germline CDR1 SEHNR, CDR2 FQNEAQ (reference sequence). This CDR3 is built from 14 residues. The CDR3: CASSFRGLRETQYF. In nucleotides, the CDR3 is TGTGCCAGCAGCTTTCGAGGGTTACGAGAGACCCAGTACTTC.

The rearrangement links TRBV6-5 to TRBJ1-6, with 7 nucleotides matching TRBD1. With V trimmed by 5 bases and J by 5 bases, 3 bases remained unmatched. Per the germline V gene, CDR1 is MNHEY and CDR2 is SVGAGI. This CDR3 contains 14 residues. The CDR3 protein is CASSIQGNNSPLHF. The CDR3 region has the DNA TGTGCCAGCAGTATACAGGGGAATAATTCACCCCTCCACTTT.

In DNA form, the CDR3 reads TGTGCCAGCAGCTTAGACAGAGCTAATGAAAAACTGTTTTTT. This translates into CASSLDRANEKLFF. The rearrangement joins TRBV28 to TRBJ1-4, with D possibly being TRBD1 (5 bases). Germline CDR1 is MDHEN and CDR2 is SYDVKM. Deletions cut 6 bases from V and 3 bases from J, with 11 bases between. The CDR3 runs 14 residues. Full variable domain (outside the CDR3, taken from reference TRBV28 and TRBJ1-4): DVKVTQSSRYLVKRTGEKVFLECVQDMDHENMFWYRQDPGLGLRLIYFSYDVKMKEKGDIPEGYSVSREKKERFSLILESASTNQTSMYLCASSLDRANEKLFFGSGTQLSVL.

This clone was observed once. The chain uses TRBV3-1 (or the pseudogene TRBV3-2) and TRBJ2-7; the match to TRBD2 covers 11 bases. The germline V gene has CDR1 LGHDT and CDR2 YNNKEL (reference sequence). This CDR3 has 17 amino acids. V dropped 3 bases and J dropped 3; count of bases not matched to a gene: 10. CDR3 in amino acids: CASSHVPTSGGVYEQYF. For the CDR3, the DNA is TGTGCCAGCAGCCACGTCCCAACTAGCGGGGGCGTCTACGAGCAGTACTTC.

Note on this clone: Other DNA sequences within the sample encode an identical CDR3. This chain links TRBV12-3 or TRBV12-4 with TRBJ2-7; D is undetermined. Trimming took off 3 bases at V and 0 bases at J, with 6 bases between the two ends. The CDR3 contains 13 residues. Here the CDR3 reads CASSLGSSYEQYF. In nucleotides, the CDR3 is TGTGCCAGCAGTTTGGGCAGCTCCTACGAGCAGTACTTC.

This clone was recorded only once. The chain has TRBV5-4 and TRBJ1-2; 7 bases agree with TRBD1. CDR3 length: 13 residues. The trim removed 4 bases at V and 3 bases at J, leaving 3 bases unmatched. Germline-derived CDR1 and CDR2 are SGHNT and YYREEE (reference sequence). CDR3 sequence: CASSLRGDYGYTF. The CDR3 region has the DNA TGTGCCAGCAGCCTCAGGGGGGACTATGGCTACACCTTC.

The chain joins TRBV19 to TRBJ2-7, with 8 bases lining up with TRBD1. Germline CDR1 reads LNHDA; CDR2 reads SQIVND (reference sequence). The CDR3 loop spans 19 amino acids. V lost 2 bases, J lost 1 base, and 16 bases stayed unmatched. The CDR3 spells CASSIIGLRGPRISYEQYF. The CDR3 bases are TGTGCCAGTAGTATAATTGGTCTCAGGGGGCCAAGAATATCCTACGAGCAGTACTTC. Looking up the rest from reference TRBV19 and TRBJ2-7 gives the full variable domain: DGGITQSPKYLFRKEGQNVTLSCEQNLNHDAMYWYRQDPGQGLRLIYYSQIVNDFQKGDIAEGYSVSREKKESFPLTVTSAQKNPTAFYLCASSIIGLRGPRISYEQYFGPGTRLTVT.

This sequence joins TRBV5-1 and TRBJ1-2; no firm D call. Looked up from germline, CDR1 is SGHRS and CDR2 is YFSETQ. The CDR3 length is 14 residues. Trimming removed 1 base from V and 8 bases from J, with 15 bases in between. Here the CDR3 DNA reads TGCGCCAGCAGCTTGCGGGGAGGAACGTGGGGCTACACCTTC. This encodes CASSLRGGTWGYTF.

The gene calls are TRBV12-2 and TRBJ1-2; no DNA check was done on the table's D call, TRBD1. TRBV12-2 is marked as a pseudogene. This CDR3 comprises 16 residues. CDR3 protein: CASRLDRVPHPYGYTF. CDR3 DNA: TGTGCAAGTCGCTTAGACAGGGTCCCCCATCCCTATGGCTACACCTTC.

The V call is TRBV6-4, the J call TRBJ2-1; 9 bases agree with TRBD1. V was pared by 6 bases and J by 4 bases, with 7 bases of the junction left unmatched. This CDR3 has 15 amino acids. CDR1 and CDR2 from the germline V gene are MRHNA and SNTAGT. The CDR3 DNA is TGTGCCAGCAGCATCGGACAGGGGAGATACAATGAGCAGTTCTTC. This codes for CASSIGQGRYNEQFF.

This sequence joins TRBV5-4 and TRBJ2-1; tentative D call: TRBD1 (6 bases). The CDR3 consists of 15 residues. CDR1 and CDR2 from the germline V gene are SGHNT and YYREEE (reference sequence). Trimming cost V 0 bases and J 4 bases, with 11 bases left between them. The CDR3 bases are TGTGCCAGCAGCTTGGGGCACAGGGTGTACAATGAGCAGTTCTTC. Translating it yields CASSLGHRVYNEQFF.

The CDR3 loop reads CASSTMDRSVETQYF. In DNA, the CDR3 is TGTGCCAGCAGTACGATGGACAGGTCTGTGGAGACCCAGTACTTC. The chain is built from TRBV28 and TRBJ2-5, with 7 bases identical to TRBD1. The germline CDR1 and CDR2 sequences are MDHEN and SYDVKM. The junction had 11 bases not matched to a gene; V was cut back by 5 bases and J by 5 bases. CDR3 length: 15 residues.

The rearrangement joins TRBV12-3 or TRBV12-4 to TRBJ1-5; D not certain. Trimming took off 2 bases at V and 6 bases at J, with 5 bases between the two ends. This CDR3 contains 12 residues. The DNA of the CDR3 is TGTGCCAGCAGTTTAACGAGTCAGCCCCAGCATTTT. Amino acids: CASSLTSQPQHF.

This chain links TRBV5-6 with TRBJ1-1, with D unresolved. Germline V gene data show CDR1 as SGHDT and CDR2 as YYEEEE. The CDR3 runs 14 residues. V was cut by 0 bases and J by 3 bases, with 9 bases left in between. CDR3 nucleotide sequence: TGTGCCAGCAGCTTGGGAGGGCGGTACACTGAAGCTTTCTTT. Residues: CASSLGGRYTEAFF.

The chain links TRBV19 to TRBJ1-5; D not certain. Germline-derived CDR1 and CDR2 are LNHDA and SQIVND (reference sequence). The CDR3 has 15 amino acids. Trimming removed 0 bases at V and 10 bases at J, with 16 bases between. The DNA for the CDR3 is TGTGCCAGTAGTATAGATCGGGCGGGGTCCGGACCCCAGCATTTT. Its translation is CASSIDRAGSGPQHF.